This T cell receptor (beta chain) originates from a study of T cell repertoires in cytomegalovirus infection. Study in general: An indication of both CMV infection and matching HLA type came from public TCR beta signatures.

TCRdb independently ran MiXCR on the reads; one entry per CDR3 protein. The sample includes around 530,000 distinct CDR3 sequences, around 27% of them seen just once. The CDR3 is 16 residues long. Germline-derived CDR1 and CDR2 are SEHNR and FQNEAQ (reference sequence). With 5 bases clipped from V and 2 bases from J, the junction kept 7 bases outside the gene matches. Sequenced sample: PBMCs. The clonotype comes from a human donor in good health (CMV status not recorded). Some clones in this sample may be carry-over from other donors' samples. The chain links TRBV7-9 to TRBJ1-4; 8 bases are a match to TRBD1. Here the CDR3 DNA reads TGTGCCAGCAGCGAAGGACAGGGCGAGACTAATGAAAAACTGTTTTTT. It translates to CASSEGQGETNEKLFF.